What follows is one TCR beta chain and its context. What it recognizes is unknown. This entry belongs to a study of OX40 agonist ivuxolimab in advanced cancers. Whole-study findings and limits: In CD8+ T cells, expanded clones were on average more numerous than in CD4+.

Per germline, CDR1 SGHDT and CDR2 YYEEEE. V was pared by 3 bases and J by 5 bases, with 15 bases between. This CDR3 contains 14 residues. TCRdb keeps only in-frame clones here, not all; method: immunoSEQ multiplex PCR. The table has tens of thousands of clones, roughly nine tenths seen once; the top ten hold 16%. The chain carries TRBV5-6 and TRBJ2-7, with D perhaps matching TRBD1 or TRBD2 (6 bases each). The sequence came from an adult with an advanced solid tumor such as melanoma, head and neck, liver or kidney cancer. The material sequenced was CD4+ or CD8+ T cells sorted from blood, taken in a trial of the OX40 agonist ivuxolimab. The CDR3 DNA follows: TGTGCCAGCAGCTGGGGGGCAGGGAGTCACGAGCAGTACTTC. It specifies CASSWGAGSHEQYF.